Listed below are T cell receptor beta chains from one sample, sequenced in a study of CD4 T cells in relation to SARS-CoV-2 and coronaviruses. Libraries were prepared by immunoSEQ multiplex PCR; TCRdb keeps only in-frame clonotypes and omits some of them. The sample lists about 59,000 clones; more than 80% were seen once. The sequenced material came from memory CD4+ T cells from PBMCs. These TCRs come from a human donor in good health. The CDR3 runs from the conserved cysteine through the conserved F or W.

CASSEPGTGRETQYF | TRBJ2-5 | TRBV6-1
CAWSYGDTQYF | TRBJ2-3 | TRBV30
CASGWREVTDTQYF | TRBJ2-3 | TRBV12-5
CATSNLQGSDTQYF | TRBJ2-3 | TRBV5-1
CASSRGGDSYEQYF | TRBJ2-7 | TRBV19
CAWKADYLQETQYF | TRBJ2-5 | TRBV30
CASSMNSYSNQPQHF | TRBJ1-5 | TRBV19
CASSAGAKQYF | TRBJ2-7 | TRBV19
CASRKTLAGELFF | TRBJ2-2 | TRBV6-5
CASLRVNSYEQYF | TRBJ2-7 | TRBV28
CASSPRGAGAYSEQFF | TRBJ2-1 | TRBV11-3
CASSPLPSRETQYF | TRBJ2-5 | TRBV18
CASSQTDEQYF | TRBJ2-7 | TRBV3-1/TRBV3-2
CASTITGRGSSNEQFF | TRBJ2-1 | TRBV5-6
CASSESPGQGRTGELFF | TRBJ2-2 | TRBV2
CASSDGQGVVSEQFF | TRBJ2-1 | TRBV6-1